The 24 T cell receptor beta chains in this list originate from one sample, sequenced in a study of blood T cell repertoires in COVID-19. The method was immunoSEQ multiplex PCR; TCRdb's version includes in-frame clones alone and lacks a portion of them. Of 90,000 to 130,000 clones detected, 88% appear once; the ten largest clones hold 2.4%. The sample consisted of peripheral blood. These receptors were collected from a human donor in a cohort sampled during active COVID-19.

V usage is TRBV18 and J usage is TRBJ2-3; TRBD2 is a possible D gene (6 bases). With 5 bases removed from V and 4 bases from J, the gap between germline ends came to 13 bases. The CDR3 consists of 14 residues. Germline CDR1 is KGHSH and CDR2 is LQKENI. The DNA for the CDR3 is TGTGCCAGCTCAGCCGGACTACTCTCAGATACGCAGTATTTT. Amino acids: CASSAGLLSDTQYF.

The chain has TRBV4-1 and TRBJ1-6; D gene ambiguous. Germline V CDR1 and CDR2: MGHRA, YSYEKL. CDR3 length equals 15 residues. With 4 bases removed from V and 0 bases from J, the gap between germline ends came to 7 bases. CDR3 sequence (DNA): TGCGCCAGCAGCCCGGGTAGCTCCTATAATTCACCCCTCCACTTT. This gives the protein CASSPGSSYNSPLHF.

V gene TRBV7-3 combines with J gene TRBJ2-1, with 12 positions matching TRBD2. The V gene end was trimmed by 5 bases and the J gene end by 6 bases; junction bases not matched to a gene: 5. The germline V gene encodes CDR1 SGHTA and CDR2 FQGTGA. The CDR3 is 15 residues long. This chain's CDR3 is CASSQTSGSLNEQFF. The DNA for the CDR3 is TGTGCCAGCAGCCAGACTAGCGGGAGCCTCAATGAGCAGTTCTTC. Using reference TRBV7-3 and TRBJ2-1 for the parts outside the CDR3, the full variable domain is GAGVSQTPSNKVTEKGKYVELRCDPISGHTALYWYRQSLGQGPEFLIYFQGTGAADDSGLPNDRFFAVRPEGSVSTLKIQRTERGDSAVYLCASSQTSGSLNEQFFGPGTRLTVL.

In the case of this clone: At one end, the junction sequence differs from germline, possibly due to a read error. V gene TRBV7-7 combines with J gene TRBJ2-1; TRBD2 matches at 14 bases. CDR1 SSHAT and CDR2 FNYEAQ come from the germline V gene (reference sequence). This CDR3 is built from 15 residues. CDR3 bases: TGTGCTAGCAGCATGGGACTAGCGGGAGTTTATGAGCAGTTCTTC. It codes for CASSMGLAGVYEQFF.

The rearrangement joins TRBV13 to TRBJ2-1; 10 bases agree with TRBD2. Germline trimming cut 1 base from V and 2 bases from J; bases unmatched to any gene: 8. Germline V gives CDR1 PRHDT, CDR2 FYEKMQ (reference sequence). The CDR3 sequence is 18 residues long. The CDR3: CASSLDALSGGAYNEQFF. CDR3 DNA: TGTGCCAGCAGCTTAGATGCATTAAGCGGGGGGGCCTACAATGAGCAGTTCTTC.

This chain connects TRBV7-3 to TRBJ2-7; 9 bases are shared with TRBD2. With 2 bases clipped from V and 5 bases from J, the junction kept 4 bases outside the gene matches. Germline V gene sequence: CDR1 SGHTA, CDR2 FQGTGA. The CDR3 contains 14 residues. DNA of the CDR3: TGTGCCAGCAGCTTAGGGACTAGCCTCGACGAGCAGTACTTC. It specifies CASSLGTSLDEQYF.

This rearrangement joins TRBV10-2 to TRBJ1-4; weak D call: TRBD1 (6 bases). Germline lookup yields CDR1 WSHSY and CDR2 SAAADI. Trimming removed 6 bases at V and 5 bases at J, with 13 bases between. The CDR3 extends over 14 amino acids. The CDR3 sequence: CASSPDSRNEKLFF. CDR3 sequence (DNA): TGCGCCAGCAGCCCGGACAGCAGAAATGAAAAACTGTTTTTT.

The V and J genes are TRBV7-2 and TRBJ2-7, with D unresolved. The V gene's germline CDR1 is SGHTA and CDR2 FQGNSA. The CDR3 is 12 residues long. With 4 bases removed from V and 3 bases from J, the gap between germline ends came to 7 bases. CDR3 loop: CASSSPGYEQYF. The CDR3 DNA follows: TGTGCCAGCAGCTCTCCCGGCTACGAGCAGTACTTC. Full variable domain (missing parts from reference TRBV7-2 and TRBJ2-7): GAGVSQSPSNKVTEKGKDVELRCDPISGHTALYWYRQSLGQGLEFLIYFQGNSAPDKSGLPSDRFSAERTGGSVSTLTIQRTQQEDSAVYLCASSSPGYEQYFGPGTRLTVT.

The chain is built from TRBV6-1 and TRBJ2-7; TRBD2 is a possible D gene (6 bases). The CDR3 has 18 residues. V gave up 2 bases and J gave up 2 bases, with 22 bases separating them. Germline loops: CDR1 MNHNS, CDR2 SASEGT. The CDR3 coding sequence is TGTGCCAGCAGTGAACCCCTCGACGGGGGTGTAGGGACCTACGAGCAGTACTTC. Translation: CASSEPLDGGVGTYEQYF.

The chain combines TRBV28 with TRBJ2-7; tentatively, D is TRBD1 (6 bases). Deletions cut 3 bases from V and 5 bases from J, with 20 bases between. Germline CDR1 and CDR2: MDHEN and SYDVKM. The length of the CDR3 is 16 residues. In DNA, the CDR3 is TGTGCCAGCAGTTTCCTGGGTGTCACAGGGACCCACGAGCAGTACTTC. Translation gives CASSFLGVTGTHEQYF.

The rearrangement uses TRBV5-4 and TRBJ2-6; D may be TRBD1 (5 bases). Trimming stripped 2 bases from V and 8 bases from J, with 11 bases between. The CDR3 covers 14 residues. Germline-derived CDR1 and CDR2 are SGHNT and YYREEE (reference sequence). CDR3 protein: CASSLTQETNVLTF. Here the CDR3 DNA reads TGTGCCAGCAGCTTAACACAGGAAACCAACGTCCTGACTTTC.

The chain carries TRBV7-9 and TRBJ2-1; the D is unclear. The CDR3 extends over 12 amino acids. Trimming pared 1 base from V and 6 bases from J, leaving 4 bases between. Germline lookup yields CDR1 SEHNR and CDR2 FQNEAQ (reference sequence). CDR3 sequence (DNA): TGTGCCAGCAGCTTAGTGGCCAATGAGCAGTTCTTC. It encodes CASSLVANEQFF.

The CDR3 here is CASSSRYNSYEQYF. The CDR3, as DNA: TGTGCCAGCAGCTCCCGTTACAACTCCTACGAGCAGTACTTC. This sequence joins TRBV5-6 and TRBJ2-7; no clear D gene. The germline V gene has CDR1 SGHDT and CDR2 YYEEEE. The ends were cut back, 3 bases at V and 0 bases at J, with 10 bases in the middle. The CDR3 contains 14 residues.

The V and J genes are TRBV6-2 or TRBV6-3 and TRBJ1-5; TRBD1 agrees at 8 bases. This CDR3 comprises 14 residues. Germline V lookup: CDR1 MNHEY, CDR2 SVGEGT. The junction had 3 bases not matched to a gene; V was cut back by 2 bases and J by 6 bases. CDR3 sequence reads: CASSYGRGLQPQHF. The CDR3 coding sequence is TGTGCCAGCAGTTACGGCAGGGGGCTTCAGCCCCAGCATTTT.

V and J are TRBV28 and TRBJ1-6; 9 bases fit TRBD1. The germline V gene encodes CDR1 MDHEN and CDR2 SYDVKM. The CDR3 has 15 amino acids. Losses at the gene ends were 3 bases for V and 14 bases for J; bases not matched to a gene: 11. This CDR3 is CASSLIGGQGASLHF. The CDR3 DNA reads TGTGCCAGCAGTTTGATAGGGGGACAGGGTGCATCCCTCCACTTT.

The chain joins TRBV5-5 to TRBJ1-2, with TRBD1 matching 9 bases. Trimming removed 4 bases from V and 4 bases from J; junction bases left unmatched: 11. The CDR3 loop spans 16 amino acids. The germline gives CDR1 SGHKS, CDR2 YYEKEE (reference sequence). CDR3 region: CASSRGQGDLAYGYTF. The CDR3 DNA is TGTGCCAGCAGCAGGGGACAGGGAGATTTGGCCTATGGCTACACCTTC.

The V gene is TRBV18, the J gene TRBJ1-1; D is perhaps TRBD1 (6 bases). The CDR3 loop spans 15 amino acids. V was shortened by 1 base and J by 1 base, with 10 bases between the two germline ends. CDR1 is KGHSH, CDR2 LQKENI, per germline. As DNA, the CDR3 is TGTGCCAGCTCACCACGGGCAGGGGAGAACACTGAAGCTTTCTTT. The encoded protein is CASSPRAGENTEAFF.

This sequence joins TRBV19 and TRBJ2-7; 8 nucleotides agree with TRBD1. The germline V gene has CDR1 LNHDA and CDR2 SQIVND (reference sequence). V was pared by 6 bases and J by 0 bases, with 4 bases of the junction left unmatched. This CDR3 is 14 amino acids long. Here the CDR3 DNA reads TGTGCCAGTAGCCCGACAGGGGCCTCCTACGAGCAGTACTTC. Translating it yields CASSPTGASYEQYF. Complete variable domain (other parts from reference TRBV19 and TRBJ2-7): DGGITQSPKYLFRKEGQNVTLSCEQNLNHDAMYWYRQDPGQGLRLIYYSQIVNDFQKGDIAEGYSVSREKKESFPLTVTSAQKNPTAFYLCASSPTGASYEQYFGPGTRLTVT.

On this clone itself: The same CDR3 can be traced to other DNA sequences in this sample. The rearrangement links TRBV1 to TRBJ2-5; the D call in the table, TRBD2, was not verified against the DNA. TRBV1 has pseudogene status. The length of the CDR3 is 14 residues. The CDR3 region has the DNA TGTACCAGCAGCCAACCCCTTCCGGAGGAGACCCAGTACTTC. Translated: CTSSQPLPEETQYF.

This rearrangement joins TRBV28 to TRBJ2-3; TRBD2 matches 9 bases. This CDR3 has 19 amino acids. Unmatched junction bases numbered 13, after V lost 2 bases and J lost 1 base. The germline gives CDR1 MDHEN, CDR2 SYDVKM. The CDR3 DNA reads TGTGCCAGCAGTTTAAAAGCCAGCGGGGGGCTCGCCCGCACAGATACGCAGTATTTT. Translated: CASSLKASGGLARTDTQYF.

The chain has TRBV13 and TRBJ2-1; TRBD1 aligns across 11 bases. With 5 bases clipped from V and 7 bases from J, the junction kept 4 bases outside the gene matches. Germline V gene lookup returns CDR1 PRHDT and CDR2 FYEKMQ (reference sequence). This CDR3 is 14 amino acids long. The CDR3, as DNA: TGTGCCAGCAGCCCGGGACAGGGGGGTAATGAGCAGTTCTTC. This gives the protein CASSPGQGGNEQFF.

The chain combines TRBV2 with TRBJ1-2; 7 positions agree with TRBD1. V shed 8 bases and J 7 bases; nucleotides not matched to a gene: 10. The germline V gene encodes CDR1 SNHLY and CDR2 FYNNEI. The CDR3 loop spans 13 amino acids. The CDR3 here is CASGQGVRGGYTF. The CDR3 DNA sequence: TGTGCCAGCGGTCAGGGGGTAAGGGGTGGCTACACCTTC.

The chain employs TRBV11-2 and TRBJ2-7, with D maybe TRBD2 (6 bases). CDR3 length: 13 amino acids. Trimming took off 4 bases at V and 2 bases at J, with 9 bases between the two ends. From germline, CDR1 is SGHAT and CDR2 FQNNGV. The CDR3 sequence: CASSWDSAYEQYF. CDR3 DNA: TGTGCCAGCAGCTGGGACTCAGCCTACGAGCAGTACTTC. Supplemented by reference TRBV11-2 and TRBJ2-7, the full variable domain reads EAGVAQSPRYKIIEKRQSVAFWCNPISGHATLYWYQQILGQGPKLLIQFQNNGVVDDSQLPKDRFSAERLKGVDSTLKIQPAKLEDSAVYLCASSWDSAYEQYFGPGTRLTVT.

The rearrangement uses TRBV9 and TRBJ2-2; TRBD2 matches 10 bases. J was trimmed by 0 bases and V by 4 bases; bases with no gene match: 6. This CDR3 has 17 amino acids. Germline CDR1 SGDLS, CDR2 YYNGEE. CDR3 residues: CASSPRTSGPNTGELFF. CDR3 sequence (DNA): TGTGCCAGCAGCCCTCGGACTAGCGGTCCGAACACCGGGGAGCTGTTTTTT.